At least ten counts were recorded for the clone carrying this T cell receptor (beta chain). Its target is unknown. The data are from a study of human T cells and chemical hapten exposure. This CDR3 comprises 13 residues. CDR1 SEHNR and CDR2 FQNEAQ come from the germline V gene (reference sequence). V dropped 5 bases and J dropped 4; count of bases not matched to a gene: 3. Time point defined: patch test 2, 6 weeks after DPC sensitization. Treatment here: therapeutic diphenylcyclopropenone sensitization with weekly scalp DPC. Study-level results: TCRs exceeding 1 in 1000 frequency stayed unchanged with DPC sensitization.

One entry per CDR3 protein, called by TCRdb with MiXCR from the RACE reads. The repertoire consists of 35,000 to 45,000 distinct CDR3 sequences, with just under 9% occurring once and the leading ten covering approximately 16%. Source: whole blood, taken in connection with sensitization to the hapten diphenylcyclopropenone (DPC). The source is a woman aged 40 to 49 with alopecia areata. Some clones in this sample may be carry-over from other donors' samples. This sequence joins TRBV7-9 and TRBJ2-5, with 8 bases matching TRBD1. In DNA form, the CDR3 reads TGTGCCAGCAGCCCCAGGGGGCCAGAGACCCAGTACTTC. It yields the protein CASSPRGPETQYF. The entire variable domain, with the rest obtained from reference TRBV7-9 and TRBJ2-5, is as follows: DTGVSQNPRHKITKRGQNVTFRCDPISEHNRLYWYRQTLGQGPEFLTYFQNEAQLEKSRLLSDRFSAERPKGSFSTLEIQRTEQGDSAMYLCASSPRGPETQYFGPGTRLLVL.